This T cell receptor (beta chain) was profiled in a study of shared clonotypes between healthy human individuals (TCRdb year 2020). Regarding the research as a whole: Two women and a few men aged 18 to 49 years were included in the cohort. To increase sequencing depth and limit assay-specific biases, TCR repertoire library preparation and sequencing were carried out by different laboratories using diverse techniques. To estimate repertoire size and how much clonotype sharing occurs between individuals, the study deeply sequenced the blood TCR repertoires of roughly 5 healthy adults. Per donor, leukapheresis produced somewhere between about 0.8 and 9 billion PBMCs.

The germline V gene (reference sequence) yields LNHDA for CDR1 and SQIVND for CDR2. For this chain, trimming is 5 bases at the V end and 5 bases at the J end, and the number of junction bases without a gene match is 16. Counted from cysteine to phenylalanine, this CDR3 has 17 amino acids. This entry keeps only the CDR3 DNA: 51 bases, framed from base 1. Beyond this particular receptor, the publication reports: Sampling was limited to blood, and TCR repertoires in tissue likely differ from TCR repertoires in blood. Because the study included only a small number of donors, the genetic and exposure-history diversity represented was limited. Pairwise subsampling led to the expectation that sequencing depth would affect the degree of clonotype sharing among donors.

Donors were healthy HIV-negative adults with no recently reported acute infections or vaccinations. Only Caucasian adults living in Nashville, Tennessee, USA were represented among the donors. In the unsorted samples, 90 million or so PBMCs were counted, and genomic DNA was extracted using the QIAamp DNA Blood Mini kit. Blood was collected by leukapheresis, and PBMCs were isolated by Ficoll-Histopaque density gradient centrifugation and then cryopreserved in liquid nitrogen vapor phase. Using the deep immunoSEQ assay, TCR CDR3 regions were amplified from genomic DNA by multiplex PCR. For each cell subset, the extracted genomic DNA was distributed evenly across all wells of several immunoSEQ 96-well plates, and each plate served as one replicate. For unsorted PBMC, each replicate PCR was loaded with approximately 300 ng genomic DNA, equivalent to tens of thousands of T cell genomes. Ten immunoSEQ deep assay plates were used to sequence the unsorted PBMC genomic DNA. The purified libraries were quantified using a Qubit 3.0 fluorometer, sized with a Bioanalyzer 2100, and then quantified again using the KAPA Library Quantification kit. Each immunoSEQ 96-well plate was sequenced on its own single-read 150-cycle Illumina NextSeq 550 flow cell. In the paper's pipeline: The immunoSEQ output contained only junctional sequences without quality scores, so filtering could not match that applied to full-length reads. To assign V/J genes and CDR3, sequences were annotated using PyIR, a Python wrapper for IgBLAST v1.9, with IMGT germline references. Reads were removed for weak V/J assignments (E-value above 1e-6), missing CDR3, stop codons, out-of-frame junctions, or ambiguous translated residues. V3J clonotypes were defined as sequences sharing the same inferred V gene, J gene, and CDR3 amino acid sequence. The percentage overlap between two repertoires was calculated by dividing the number of shared unique clonotypes by the size of the smaller repertoire. Repertoire richness was assessed with RTK rarefaction, the Chao1 estimator, and Recon v2.1 estimates of unobserved clonotypes. Held by TCRdb, this immuneACCESS table contains in-frame sequences only and omits some clones. Under half of the omission traces to an unresolved V gene where checked; the cause of the rest is unknown. V, J and clone size were drawn from that table, and D and trimming were deduced from the DNA. This sample is represented by some 480,000 clones; roughly 85% of them were singletons. The biggest ten clones account for approximately 12% of the sample.

Comment on this clone: Which antigen it targets is not known. Nothing much larger sits one base from this clone, and base qualities are not available.

This TCR derives from a middle-aged woman in good health. Some clones in this sample may be carry-over from other donors' samples. This receptor chain uses TRBV19 and TRBJ2-5, with 8 middle bases fitting TRBD2. The specimen was PBMCs. The nucleotides are TGTGCCAGTAGTTCCCCCCGCGCGGGACTAGTAGTGGAGACCCAGTACTTC. Its amino acids are CASSSPRAGLVVETQYF.